These T cell receptor beta chains were read from a single sample in a study of cytomegalovirus exposure and HLA in healthy donors. Here immunoSEQ multiplex PCR was the method, and the copy in TCRdb shows in-frame clones only, minus some. The sample shows 80,000 to 95,000 clones, about 96% of them seen only once. Sample: PBMCs. These TCRs come from a woman between 18 and 30 years old in good health and CMV-seronegative. Each CDR3 is given with its conserved first and last residue. A D gene is named only where the DNA matches it firmly. Expanded clones get a size class; other rows say once, few or many, or leave the size out.

J gene	V gene	clone size	D gene	CDR3 protein	CDR3 DNA
TRBJ2-3	TRBV27	-	TRBD2	CASSFTYYSGSDTQYF	TGTGCCAGCAGTTTTACCTATTATAGCGGGAGTGATACGCAGTATTTT
TRBJ2-7	TRBV7-9	-	TRBD1	CASSFDPGGSPYEQYF	TGTGCCAGCAGCTTTGACCCAGGGGGTAGTCCCTACGAGCAGTACTTC
TRBJ1-5	TRBV18	-	-	CASSQGENQPQHF	TGTGCCAGCTCACAGGGGGAGAATCAGCCCCAGCATTTT
TRBJ1-2	TRBV7-8	once	-	CASSLRGGGDYGYTF	TGTGCCAGCAGCTTACGGGGCGGAGGGGACTATGGCTACACCTTC
TRBJ1-4	TRBV5-1	-	-	CASSAQGNEKLFF	TGCGCCAGCAGTGCTCAGGGAAATGAAAAACTGTTTTTT
TRBJ1-2	TRBV18	-	-	CASSPFEGDGYTF	TGTGCCAGCTCACCATTTGAGGGGGATGGCTACACCTTC
TRBJ1-5	TRBV12-5	-	-	CASQRGNQPQHF	TGTGCTAGCCAACGGGGAAATCAGCCCCAGCATTTT
TRBJ2-7	TRBV5-6	-	TRBD1	CASSHDRGFRSYEQYF	TGTGCCAGCAGCCACGACAGGGGGTTTAGGTCCTACGAGCAGTACTTC
TRBJ2-1	TRBV15	-	TRBD2	CATSRGLAGGDNEQFF	TGTGCCACCAGCAGAGGGCTAGCGGGAGGTGACAATGAGCAGTTCTTC
TRBJ2-2	TRBV30	-	-	CAWSGGRTRLTGELFF	TGTGCCTGGAGTGGGGGGCGTACGAGGCTGACCGGGGAGCTGTTTTTT
TRBJ2-7	TRBV6-6	-	TRBD1	CASNTGQRLYEQYF	TGTGCCAGCAATACGGGACAGAGGCTCTACGAGCAGTACTTC
TRBJ2-3	TRBV7-6	few	-	CASSLNPTSTFTDTQYF	TGTGCCAGCAGCTTGAACCCTACTAGCACTTTCACAGATACGCAGTATTTT
TRBJ2-1	TRBV27	-	-	CASSFGRADEQFF	TGTGCCAGCAGTTTCGGACGAGCGGATGAGCAGTTCTTC
TRBJ2-2	TRBV5-4	-	TRBD2	CASSPLAGGANTGELFF	TGTGCCAGCAGCCCCTTAGCGGGAGGGGCGAACACCGGGGAGCTGTTTTTT
TRBJ1-2	TRBV19	-	-	CASSIDSQVVGRYTF	TGTGCCAGTAGTATAGATTCGCAGGTTGTGGGGCGCTACACCTTC
TRBJ2-5	TRBV11-3	-	TRBD2	CASSSSGTETQYF	TGTGCCAGCAGCTCTAGCGGGACGGAGACCCAGTACTTC
TRBJ2-7	TRBV6-5	-	TRBD1	CASSTGVYEQYF	TGTGCCAGCAGTACAGGGGTCTACGAGCAGTACTTC
TRBJ1-1	TRBV11-2	-	TRBD1	CASSLDYIGTGGRNTEAFF	TGTGCCAGCAGCTTAGACTACATTGGGACAGGGGGCCGGAACACTGAAGCTTTCTTT
TRBJ2-7	TRBV2	-	TRBD2	CASSETAGVTYEQYF	TGTGCCAGCAGTGAGACGGCGGGAGTCACCTACGAGCAGTACTTC
TRBJ2-1	TRBV9	-	TRBD2	CASGRLSGSNYNEQFF	TGTGCCAGTGGGCGACTTAGCGGGAGCAACTACAATGAGCAGTTCTTC
TRBJ2-3	TRBV5-6	-	-	CASSLGRGADTQYF	TGTGCCAGCAGCTTGGGCAGGGGTGCAGATACGCAGTATTTT
TRBJ2-5	TRBV18	-	TRBD2	CASSQVAGNQETQYF	TGTGCCAGCTCACAGGTAGCGGGAAACCAAGAGACCCAGTACTTC
TRBJ1-6	TRBV5-1	-	TRBD1	CASSNRDRGNSPLHF	TGCGCCAGCAGCAACCGGGACAGGGGGAATTCACCCCTCCACTTT
TRBJ2-2	TRBV19	-	TRBD1	CASKDRAKNTGELFF	TGTGCCAGTAAGGACAGGGCCAAAAACACCGGGGAGCTGTTTTTT
TRBJ2-1	TRBV19	-	-	CASSIEAGRSSYNEQFF	TGTGCCAGTAGTATAGAGGCGGGGAGAAGCTCCTACAATGAGCAGTTCTTC
TRBJ2-2	TRBV11-3	-	TRBD2	CASSSTGTSGAYFYTGELFF	TGTGCCAGCAGCTCAACCGGGACTAGCGGGGCCTACTTCTACACCGGGGAGCTGTTTTTT
TRBJ2-3	TRBV19	few	-	CASSGGSLVTQYF	TGTGCCAGTAGTGGTGGGAGCTTGGTTACGCAGTATTTT
TRBJ1-5	TRBV6-1	once	-	CASSEIAGGGQPQHF	TGTGCCAGCAGTGAAATCGCGGGGGGCGGCCAGCCCCAGCATTTT
TRBJ2-2	TRBV9	once	TRBD2	CASSGPPGGAGELFF	TGTGCCAGCAGCGGGCCTCCTGGGGGGGCCGGGGAGCTGTTTTTT
TRBJ2-1	TRBV6-5	-	TRBD2	CASSYSNGGSYNEQFF	TGTGCCAGCAGTTACTCGAATGGCGGGAGTTACAATGAGCAGTTCTTC
TRBJ2-1	TRBV6-4	-	TRBD2	CASRISGSSYNEQFF	TGTGCCAGCCGAATTAGCGGGAGCTCCTACAATGAGCAGTTCTTC
TRBJ2-5	TRBV28	-	-	CASSLPPHRRKTQYF	TGTGCCAGCAGTTTACCCCCGCACCGGAGGAAGACCCAGTACTTC
TRBJ2-7	TRBV2	-	TRBD1	CASRETGGSYEQYF	TGTGCCAGCAGAGAGACAGGGGGCAGCTACGAGCAGTACTTC
TRBJ2-1	TRBV27	-	-	CASSLWRGYNEQFF	TGTGCCAGCAGTTTATGGCGGGGCTACAATGAGCAGTTCTTC